There are a few counts of the clone carrying this T cell receptor beta chain. The sample is drawn from a study of blood T cells in healthy people across ages. In germline, CDR1 is SGDLS, CDR2 YYNGEE. The CDR3 has 12 amino acids. Trimming shortened V by 4 bases and J by 8 bases, and 12 bases separated the two germline ends. The second PCR ran 7 to 11 cycles with a sample-barcoded 5' primer and J-beta primers. TCRdb re-called the 5' RACE reads through MiXCR, storing one row per CDR3 protein. This sample has about 680,000 distinct CDR3 sequences, with approximately 50% found just once. The authors isolated at least 6 million PBMCs per sample. The authors extracted at least 5 micrograms of total RNA per sample.

What was sequenced was blood. The chain employs TRBV9 and TRBJ1-2, with unresolved D. This clonotype was sampled from a woman aged 60 to 75 in good health. As DNA, the CDR3 is TGTGCCAGCAGCCCCTTTGCTGGGGGCTACACCTTC. Translation: CASSPFAGGYTF.